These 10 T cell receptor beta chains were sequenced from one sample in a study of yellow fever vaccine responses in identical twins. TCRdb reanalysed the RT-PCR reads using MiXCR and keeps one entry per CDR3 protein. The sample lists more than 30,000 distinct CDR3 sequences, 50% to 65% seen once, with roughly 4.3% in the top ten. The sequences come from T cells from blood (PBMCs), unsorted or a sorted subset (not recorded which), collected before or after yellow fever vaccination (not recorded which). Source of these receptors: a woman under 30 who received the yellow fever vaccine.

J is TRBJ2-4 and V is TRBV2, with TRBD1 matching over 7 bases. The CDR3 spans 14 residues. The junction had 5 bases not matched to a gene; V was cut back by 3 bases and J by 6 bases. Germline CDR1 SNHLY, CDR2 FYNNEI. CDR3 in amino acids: CASSEIGGGNIQYF. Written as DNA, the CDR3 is TGTGCCAGCAGTGAGATAGGGGGCGGAAACATTCAGTACTTC.

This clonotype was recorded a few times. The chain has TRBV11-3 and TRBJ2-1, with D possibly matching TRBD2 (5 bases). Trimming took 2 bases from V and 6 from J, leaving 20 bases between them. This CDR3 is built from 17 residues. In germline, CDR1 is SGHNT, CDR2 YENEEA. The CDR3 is CASSLLTSASGSNEQFF. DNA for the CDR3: TGTGCCAGCAGCTTACTTACTAGTGCCTCGGGGTCCAATGAGCAGTTCTTC. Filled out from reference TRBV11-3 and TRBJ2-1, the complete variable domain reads EAGVVQSPRYKIIEKKQPVAFWCNPISGHNTLYWYLQNLGQGPELLIRYENEEAVDDSQLPKDRFSAERLKGVDSTLKIQPAELGDSAVYLCASSLLTSASGSNEQFFGPGTRLTVL.

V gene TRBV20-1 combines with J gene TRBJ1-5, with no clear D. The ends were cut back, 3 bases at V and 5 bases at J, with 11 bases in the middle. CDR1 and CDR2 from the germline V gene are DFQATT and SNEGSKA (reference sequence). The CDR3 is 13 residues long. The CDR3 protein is CSASRHGDQPQHF. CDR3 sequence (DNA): TGCAGTGCTAGTAGGCATGGAGATCAGCCCCAGCATTTT.

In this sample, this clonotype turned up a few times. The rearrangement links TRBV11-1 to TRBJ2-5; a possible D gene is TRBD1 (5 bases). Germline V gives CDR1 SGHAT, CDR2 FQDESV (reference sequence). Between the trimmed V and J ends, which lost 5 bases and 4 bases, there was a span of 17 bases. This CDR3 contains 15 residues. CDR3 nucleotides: TGTGCCAGCAGCGGTGGGGCTTCTCCCCGAGAGACCCAGTACTTC. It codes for CASSGGASPRETQYF.

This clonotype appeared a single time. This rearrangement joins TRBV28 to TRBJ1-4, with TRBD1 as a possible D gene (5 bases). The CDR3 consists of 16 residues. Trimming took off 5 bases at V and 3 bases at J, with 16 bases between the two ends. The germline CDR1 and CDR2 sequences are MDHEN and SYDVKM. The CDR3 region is CASSASDSPANEKLFF. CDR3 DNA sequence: TGTGCCAGCAGTGCCTCCGACAGTCCGGCTAATGAAAAACTGTTTTTT.

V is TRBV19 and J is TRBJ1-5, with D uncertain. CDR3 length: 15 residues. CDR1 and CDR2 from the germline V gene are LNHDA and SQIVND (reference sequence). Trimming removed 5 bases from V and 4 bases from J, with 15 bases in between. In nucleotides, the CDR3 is TGTGCCAGTAGTGCTTATGGTACAGCGAATCAGCCCCAGCATTTT. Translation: CASSAYGTANQPQHF.

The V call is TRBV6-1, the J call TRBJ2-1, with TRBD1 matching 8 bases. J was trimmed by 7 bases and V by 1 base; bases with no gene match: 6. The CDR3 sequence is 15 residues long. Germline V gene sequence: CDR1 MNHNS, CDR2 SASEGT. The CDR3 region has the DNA TGTGCCAGCAGTGAAGTTTTGGACAGGGTGAATGAGCAGTTCTTC. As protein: CASSEVLDRVNEQFF.

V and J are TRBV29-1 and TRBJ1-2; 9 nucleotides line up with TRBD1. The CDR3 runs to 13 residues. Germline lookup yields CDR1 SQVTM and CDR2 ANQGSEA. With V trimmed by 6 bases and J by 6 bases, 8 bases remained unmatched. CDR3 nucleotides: TGCAGCGTGGCTACAGGGGGCGCGAATGGCTACACCTTC. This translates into CSVATGGANGYTF.

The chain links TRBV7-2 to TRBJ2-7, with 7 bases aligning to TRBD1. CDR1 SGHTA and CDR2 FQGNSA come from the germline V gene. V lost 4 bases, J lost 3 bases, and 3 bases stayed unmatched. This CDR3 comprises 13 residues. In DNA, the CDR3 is TGTGCCAGCAGCTCAGGGGGTGGCTACGAGCAGTACTTC. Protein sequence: CASSSGGGYEQYF. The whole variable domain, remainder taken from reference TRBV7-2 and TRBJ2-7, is GAGVSQSPSNKVTEKGKDVELRCDPISGHTALYWYRQSLGQGLEFLIYFQGNSAPDKSGLPSDRFSAERTGGSVSTLTIQRTQQEDSAVYLCASSSGGGYEQYFGPGTRLTVT.

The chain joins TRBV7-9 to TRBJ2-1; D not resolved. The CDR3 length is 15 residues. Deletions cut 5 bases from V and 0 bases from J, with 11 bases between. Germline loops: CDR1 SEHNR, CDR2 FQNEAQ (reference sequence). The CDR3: CASSPVSTSYNEQFF. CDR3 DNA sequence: TGTGCCAGCAGCCCTGTCTCAACCTCCTACAATGAGCAGTTCTTC.